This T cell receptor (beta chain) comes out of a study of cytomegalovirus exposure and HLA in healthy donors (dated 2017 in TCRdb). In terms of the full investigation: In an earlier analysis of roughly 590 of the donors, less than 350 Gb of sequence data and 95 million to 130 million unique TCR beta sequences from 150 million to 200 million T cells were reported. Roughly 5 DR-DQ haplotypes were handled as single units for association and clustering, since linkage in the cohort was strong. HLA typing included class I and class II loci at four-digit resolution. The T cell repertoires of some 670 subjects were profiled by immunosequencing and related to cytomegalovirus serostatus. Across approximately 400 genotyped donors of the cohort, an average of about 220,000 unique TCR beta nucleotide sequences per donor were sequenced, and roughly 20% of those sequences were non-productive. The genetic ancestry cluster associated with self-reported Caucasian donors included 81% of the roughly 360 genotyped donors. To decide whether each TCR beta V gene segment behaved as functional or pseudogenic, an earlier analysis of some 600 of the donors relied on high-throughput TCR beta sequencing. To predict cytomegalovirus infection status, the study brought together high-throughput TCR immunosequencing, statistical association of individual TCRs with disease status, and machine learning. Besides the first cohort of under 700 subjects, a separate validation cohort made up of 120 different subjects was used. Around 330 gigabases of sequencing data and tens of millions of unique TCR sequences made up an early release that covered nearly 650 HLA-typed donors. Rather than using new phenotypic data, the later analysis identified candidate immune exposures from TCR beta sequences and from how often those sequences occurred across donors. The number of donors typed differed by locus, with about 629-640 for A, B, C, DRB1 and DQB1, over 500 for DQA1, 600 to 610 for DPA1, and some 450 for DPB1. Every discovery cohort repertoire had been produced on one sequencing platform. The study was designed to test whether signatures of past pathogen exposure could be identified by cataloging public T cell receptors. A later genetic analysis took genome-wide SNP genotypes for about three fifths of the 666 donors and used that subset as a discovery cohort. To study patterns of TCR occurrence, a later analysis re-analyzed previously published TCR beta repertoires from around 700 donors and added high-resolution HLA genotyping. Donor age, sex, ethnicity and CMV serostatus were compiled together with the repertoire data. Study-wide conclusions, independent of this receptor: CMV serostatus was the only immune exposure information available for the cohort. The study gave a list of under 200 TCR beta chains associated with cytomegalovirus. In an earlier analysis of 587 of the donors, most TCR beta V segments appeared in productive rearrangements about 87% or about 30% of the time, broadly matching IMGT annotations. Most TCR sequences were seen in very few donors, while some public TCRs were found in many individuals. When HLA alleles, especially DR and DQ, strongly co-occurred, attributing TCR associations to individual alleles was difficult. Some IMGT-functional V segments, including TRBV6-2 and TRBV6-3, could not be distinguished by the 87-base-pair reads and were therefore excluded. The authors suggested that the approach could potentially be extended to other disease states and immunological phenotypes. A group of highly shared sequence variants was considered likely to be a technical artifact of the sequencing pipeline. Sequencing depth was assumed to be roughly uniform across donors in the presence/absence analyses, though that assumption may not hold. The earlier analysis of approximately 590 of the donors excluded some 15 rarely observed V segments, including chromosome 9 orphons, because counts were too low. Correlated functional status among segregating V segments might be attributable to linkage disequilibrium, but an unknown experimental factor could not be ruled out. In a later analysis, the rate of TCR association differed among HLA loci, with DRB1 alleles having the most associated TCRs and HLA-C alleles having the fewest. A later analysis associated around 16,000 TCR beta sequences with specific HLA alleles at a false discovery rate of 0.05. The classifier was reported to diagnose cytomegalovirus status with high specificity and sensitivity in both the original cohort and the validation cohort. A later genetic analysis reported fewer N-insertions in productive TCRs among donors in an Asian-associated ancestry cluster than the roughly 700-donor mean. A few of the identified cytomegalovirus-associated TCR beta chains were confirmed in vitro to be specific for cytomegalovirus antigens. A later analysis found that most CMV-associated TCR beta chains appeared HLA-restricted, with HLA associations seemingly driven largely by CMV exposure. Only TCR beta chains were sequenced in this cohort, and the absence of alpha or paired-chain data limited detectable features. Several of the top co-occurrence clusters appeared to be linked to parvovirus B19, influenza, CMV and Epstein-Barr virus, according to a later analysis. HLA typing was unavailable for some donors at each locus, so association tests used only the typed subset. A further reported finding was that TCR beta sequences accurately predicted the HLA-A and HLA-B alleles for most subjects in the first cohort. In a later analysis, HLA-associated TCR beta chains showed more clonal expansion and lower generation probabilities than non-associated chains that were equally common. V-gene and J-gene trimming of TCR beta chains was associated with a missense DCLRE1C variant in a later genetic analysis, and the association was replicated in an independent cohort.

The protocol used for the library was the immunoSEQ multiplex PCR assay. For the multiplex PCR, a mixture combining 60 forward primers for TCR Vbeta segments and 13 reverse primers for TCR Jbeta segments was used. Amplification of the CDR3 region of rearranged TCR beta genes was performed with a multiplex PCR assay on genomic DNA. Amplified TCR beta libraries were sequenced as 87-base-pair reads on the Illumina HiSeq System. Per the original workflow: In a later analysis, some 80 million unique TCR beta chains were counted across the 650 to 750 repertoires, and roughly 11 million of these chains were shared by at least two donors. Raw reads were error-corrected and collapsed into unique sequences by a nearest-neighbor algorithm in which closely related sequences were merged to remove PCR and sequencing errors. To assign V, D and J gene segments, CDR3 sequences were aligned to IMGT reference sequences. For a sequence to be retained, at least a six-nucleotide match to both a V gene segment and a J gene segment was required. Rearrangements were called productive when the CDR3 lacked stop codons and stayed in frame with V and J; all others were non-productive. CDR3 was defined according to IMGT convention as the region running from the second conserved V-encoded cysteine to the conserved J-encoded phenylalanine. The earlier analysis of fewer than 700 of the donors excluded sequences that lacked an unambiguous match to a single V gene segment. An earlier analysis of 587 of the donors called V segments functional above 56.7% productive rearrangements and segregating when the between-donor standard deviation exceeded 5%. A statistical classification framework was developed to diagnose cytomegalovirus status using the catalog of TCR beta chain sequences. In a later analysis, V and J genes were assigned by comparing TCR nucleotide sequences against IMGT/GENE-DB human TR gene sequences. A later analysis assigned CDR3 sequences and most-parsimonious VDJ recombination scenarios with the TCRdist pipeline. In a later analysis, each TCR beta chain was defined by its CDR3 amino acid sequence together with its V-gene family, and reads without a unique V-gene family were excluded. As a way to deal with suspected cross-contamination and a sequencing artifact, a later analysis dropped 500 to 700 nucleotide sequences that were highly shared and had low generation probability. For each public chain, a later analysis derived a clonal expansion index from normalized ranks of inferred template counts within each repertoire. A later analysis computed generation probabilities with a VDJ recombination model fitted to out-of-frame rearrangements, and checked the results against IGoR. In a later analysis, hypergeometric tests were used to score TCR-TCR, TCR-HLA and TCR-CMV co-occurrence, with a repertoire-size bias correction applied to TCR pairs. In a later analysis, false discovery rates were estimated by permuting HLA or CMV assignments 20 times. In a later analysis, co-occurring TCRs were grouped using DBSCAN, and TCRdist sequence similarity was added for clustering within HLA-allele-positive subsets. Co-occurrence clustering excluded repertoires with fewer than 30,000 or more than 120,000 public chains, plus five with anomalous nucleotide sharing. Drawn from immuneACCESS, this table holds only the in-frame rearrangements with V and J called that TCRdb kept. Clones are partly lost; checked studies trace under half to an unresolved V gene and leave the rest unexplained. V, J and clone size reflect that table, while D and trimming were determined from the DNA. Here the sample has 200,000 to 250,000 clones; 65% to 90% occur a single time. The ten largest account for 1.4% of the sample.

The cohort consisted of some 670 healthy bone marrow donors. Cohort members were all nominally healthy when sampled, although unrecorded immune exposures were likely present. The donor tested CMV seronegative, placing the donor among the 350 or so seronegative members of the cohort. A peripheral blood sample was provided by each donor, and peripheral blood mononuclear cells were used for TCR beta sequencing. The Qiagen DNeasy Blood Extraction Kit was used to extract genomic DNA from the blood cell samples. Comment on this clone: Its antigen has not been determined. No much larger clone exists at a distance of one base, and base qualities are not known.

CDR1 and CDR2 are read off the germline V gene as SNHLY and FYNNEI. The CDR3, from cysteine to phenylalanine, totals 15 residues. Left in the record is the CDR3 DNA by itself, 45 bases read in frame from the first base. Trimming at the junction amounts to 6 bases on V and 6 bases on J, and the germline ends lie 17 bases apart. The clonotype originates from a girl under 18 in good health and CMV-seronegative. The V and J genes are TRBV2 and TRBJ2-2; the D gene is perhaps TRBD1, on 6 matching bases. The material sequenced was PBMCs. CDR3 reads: CASRGTGTRAGELFF. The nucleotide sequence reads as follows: TGTGCCAGCAGGGGAACCGGGACAAGGGCCGGGGAGCTGTTTTTT.